One and the same sample provided the 11 T cell receptor beta chains below, sequenced in a study of blood T cell repertoires in COVID-19. TCRdb's table, derived via immunoSEQ multiplex PCR, lists solely in-frame clones and lacks some. Of fewer than 350,000 clones in the sample, around 90% are singletons; the top ten hold 9.4%. What was sequenced was peripheral blood. These receptors originate from a man aged 18 to 35 with active or convalescent COVID-19.

The rearrangement links TRBV5-1 to TRBJ1-5, with a weak D call TRBD1 (5 bases). The CDR3 is 14 residues long. Germline-derived CDR1 and CDR2 are SGHRS and YFSETQ. V lost 3 bases, J lost 2 bases, and 9 bases lay in between. This chain's CDR3 is CASSSLQGNQPQHF. The CDR3 DNA reads as TGCGCCAGCAGCTCGTTACAGGGCAATCAGCCCCAGCATTTT.

This chain links TRBV7-3 with TRBJ2-3; D is possibly TRBD1 (5 bases). The ends were cut back, 5 bases at V and 6 bases at J, with 18 bases in the middle. Germline V lookup: CDR1 SGHTA, CDR2 FQGTGA. This CDR3 contains 15 residues. CDR3 sequence: CASSPSRAGLDTQYF. CDR3 DNA: TGTGCCAGCAGCCCCTCACGGGCAGGGTTGGATACGCAGTATTTT. Supplemented by reference TRBV7-3 and TRBJ2-3, the full variable domain reads GAGVSQTPSNKVTEKGKYVELRCDPISGHTALYWYRQSLGQGPEFLIYFQGTGAADDSGLPNDRFFAVRPEGSVSTLKIQRTERGDSAVYLCASSPSRAGLDTQYFGPGTRLTVL.

The J gene is TRBJ1-2, the V gene TRBV28, with 8 bases aligning to TRBD1. Germline-derived CDR1 and CDR2 are MDHEN and SYDVKM. V lost 4 bases and J lost 8; bases outside the gene matches: 9. The CDR3 is made up of 14 amino acids. DNA of the CDR3: TGTGCCAGCAGTTCCTCCGGGACAGGTCTCGGCTACACCTTC. Protein sequence: CASSSSGTGLGYTF.

The J gene is TRBJ1-3, the V gene TRBV3-1 (or the pseudogene TRBV3-2); D gene uncertain. CDR3 length: 15 residues. V was trimmed by 1 base and J by 0 bases, leaving 7 bases between them. Germline CDR1 LGHDT, CDR2 YNNKEL (reference sequence). CDR3 nucleotides: TGTGCCAGCAGCCAAGTAGTGGTCTCTGGAAACACCATATATTTT. This translates into CASSQVVVSGNTIYF.

The rearrangement uses TRBV3-1 (or the pseudogene TRBV3-2) and TRBJ1-1; 7 bases agree with TRBD1. The length of the CDR3 is 14 residues. With V trimmed by 4 bases and J by 6 bases, 8 bases remained unmatched. In germline, CDR1 is LGHDT, CDR2 YNNKEL (reference sequence). The CDR3 sequence: CASSRAYRGPEAFF. DNA for the CDR3: TGTGCCAGCAGCCGAGCCTACAGGGGCCCTGAAGCTTTCTTT.

The CDR3 DNA reads as TGTGCCAGCAGTTTTAACAGGGATCAGCCCCAGCATTTT. Translated: CASSFNRDQPQHF. The rearrangement links TRBV12-3 or TRBV12-4 to TRBJ1-5, with D perhaps TRBD1 (6 bases). The CDR3 runs 13 residues. V dropped 3 bases and J dropped 5 bases, with 8 bases sitting between them.

The rearrangement joins TRBV10-1 to TRBJ1-1; D may be TRBD1 (5 bases). Germline V CDR1 and CDR2: WNHNN, SYGVQD (reference sequence). The CDR3 contains 14 residues. The V end lost 8 bases, the J end lost 8 bases, and 21 bases lay between the germline ends. CDR3 sequence reads: CASGDSPWGREAFF. The CDR3 coding sequence is TGCGCCAGCGGAGACAGTCCATGGGGAAGGGAAGCTTTCTTT.

This chain uses TRBV6-6 with TRBJ1-4, with 7 bases fitting TRBD1. V gave up 2 bases and J gave up 6 bases; unmatched junction bases: 6. This CDR3 has 15 residues. In germline, CDR1 is MNHNY, CDR2 SVGAGI (reference sequence). CDR3 in amino acids: CASSYEPGGDEKLFF. The CDR3, as DNA: TGTGCCAGCAGTTACGAACCAGGGGGAGATGAAAAACTGTTTTTT.

The rearrangement links TRBV6-5 to TRBJ1-5; D unclear. V gave up 4 bases and J gave up 6 bases, with 13 bases separating them. CDR3 length: 14 amino acids. CDR1 is MNHEY and CDR2 is SVGAGI in the germline V gene. CDR3 residues: CASSSTDRAQPQHF. CDR3 bases: TGTGCCAGCAGTTCCACAGATCGCGCTCAGCCCCAGCATTTT.

To note about this clone: The same CDR3 also results from other DNA sequences found in this sample. CDR3 in amino acids: CASSEGTAYGYTF. In DNA, the CDR3 is TGTGCCAGCAGTGAAGGGACAGCGTATGGCTACACCTTC. The J gene is TRBJ1-2, the V gene TRBV6-1, with a weak D call TRBD1 (6 bases). CDR3 length: 13 residues. Between the trimmed V and J ends, which lost 1 base and 5 bases, there was a span of 8 bases. Germline V CDR1 and CDR2: MNHNS, SASEGT.

This clone was counted a single time. This chain uses TRBV6-5 with TRBJ1-3, with a weak D call TRBD1 (6 bases). The ends were cut back, 6 bases at V and 2 bases at J, with 14 bases in the middle. The CDR3 loop spans 15 amino acids. The germline gives CDR1 MNHEY, CDR2 SVGAGI. CDR3: CASSRNRVTGNTIYF. In DNA form, the CDR3 reads TGTGCCAGCAGCAGAAACAGGGTGACTGGAAACACCATATATTTT.